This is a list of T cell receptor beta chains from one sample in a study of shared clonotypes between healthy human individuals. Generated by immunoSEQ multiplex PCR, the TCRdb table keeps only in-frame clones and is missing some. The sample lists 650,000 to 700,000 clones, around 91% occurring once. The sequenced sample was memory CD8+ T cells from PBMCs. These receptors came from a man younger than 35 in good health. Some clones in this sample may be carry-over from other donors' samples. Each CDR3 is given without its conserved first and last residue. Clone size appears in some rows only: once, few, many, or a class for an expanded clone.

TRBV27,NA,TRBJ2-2,ASSLGTGNTGELF
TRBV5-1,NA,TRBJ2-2,ASTTPGTGITGELF
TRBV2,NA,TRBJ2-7,ASSAGASSYEQY
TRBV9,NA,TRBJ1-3,ASSGGNTIY
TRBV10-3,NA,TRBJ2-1,AISDPRLAGVKQF
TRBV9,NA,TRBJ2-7,ASSVEGTDNYEQY
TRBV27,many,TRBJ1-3,ASSGRTPSSGNTIY
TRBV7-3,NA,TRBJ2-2,ASSLGPLAGELF
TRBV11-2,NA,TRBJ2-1,ASSHTLLASGAYNEQF
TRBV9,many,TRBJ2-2,ASSGRALDTGELF
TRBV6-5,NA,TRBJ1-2,ASSPTRGTYYGYT
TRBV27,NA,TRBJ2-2,ASSHPPRRNTGELF
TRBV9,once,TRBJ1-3,ASSVDEGSGNTIY
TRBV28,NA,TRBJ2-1,ASSRGLAGDRGQF
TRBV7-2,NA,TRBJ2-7,ASSLVRGWPDGAYEQY
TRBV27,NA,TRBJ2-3,ASSLDMAGMGTDTQY
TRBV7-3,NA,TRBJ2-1,ASSLNHPGGARRDEQF
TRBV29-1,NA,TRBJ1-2,SGGGDGYT
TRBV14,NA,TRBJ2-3,ASSQGRDQSTDTQY
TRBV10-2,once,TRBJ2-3,ASSEPGEGSDTQY
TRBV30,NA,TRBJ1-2,AWSVRARAWGYT
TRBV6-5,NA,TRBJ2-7,ASNDGGETYEQY
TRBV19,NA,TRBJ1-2,ASSMNPLKGYT
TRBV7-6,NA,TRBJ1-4,ASSLTTDSTNEKLF
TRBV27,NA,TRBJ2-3,ASSPRLAGGFFSADTQY
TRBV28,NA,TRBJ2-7,ASCWDSGPSSYEQY
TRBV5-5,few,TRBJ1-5,ASSSSGHRQPQH
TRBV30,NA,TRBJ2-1,AWWDPGESYNEQF
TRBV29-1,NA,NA,SGTGTGSSYEQY
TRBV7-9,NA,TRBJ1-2,ASSPQGLQGWNGYT
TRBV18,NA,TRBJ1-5,ASSEDGSNQPQH
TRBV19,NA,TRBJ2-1,ASSRTSWNEQF
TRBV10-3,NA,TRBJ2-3,AIGFDRVNGDTQY
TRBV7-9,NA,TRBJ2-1,ASSWDARNGEQF
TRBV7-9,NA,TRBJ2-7,ASSGNYEQY
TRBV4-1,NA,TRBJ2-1,ASSPTSGRGYNEQF
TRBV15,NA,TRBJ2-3,ATSREEGPDTQY
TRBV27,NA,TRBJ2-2,ASSYRTGGARELF
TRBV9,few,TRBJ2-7,ASSPGGASGIYEQY
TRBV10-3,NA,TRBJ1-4,AISAEWTSMGEKLF
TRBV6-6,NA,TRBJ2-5,ASSTPQGGETQY
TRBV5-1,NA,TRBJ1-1,ASSLAGYNTEAF